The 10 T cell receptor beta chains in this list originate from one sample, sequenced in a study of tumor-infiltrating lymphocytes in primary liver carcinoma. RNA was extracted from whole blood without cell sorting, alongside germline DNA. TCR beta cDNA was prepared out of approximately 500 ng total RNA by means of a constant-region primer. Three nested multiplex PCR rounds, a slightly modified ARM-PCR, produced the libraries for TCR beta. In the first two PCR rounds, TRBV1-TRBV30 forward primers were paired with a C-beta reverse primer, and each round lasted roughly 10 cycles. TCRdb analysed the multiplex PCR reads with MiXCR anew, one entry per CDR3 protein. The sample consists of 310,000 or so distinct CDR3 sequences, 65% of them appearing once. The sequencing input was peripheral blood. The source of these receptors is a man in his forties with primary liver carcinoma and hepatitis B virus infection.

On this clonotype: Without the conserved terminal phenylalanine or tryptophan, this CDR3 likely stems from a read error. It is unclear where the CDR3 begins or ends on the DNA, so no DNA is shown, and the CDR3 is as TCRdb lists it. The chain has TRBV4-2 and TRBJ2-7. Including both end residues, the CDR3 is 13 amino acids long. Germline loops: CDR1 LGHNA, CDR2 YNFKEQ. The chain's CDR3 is CASSQDRIYEQCL.

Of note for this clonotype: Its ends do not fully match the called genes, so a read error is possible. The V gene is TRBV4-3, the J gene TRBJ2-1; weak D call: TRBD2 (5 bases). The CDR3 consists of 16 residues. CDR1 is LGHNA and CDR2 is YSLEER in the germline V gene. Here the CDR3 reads CASSQEPGSTYDEQFF. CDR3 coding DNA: TGCGCCAGCAGCCAAGAACCGGGGTCGACCTACGATGAGCAGTTCTTC.

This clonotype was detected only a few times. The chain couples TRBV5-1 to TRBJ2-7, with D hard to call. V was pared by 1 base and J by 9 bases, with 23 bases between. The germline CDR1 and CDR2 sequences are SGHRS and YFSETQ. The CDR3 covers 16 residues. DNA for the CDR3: TGCGCCAGCAGCTTGACCGGCGGAACCCCCCGCTATGGGCAGTACTTC. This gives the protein CASSLTGGTPRYGQYF.

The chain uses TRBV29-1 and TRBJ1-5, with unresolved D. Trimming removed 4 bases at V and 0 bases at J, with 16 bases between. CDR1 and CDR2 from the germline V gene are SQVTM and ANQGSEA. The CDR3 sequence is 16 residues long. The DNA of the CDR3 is TGCAGCGTTGTGTTTCGTACCCCGGGTAGCAATCAGCCCCAGCATTTT. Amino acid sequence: CSVVFRTPGSNQPQHF.

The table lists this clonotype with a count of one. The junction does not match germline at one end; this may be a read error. The CDR3, as DNA: TGTGTCAGCAGCTTAGCGGTAAGGTCCTACAATGAGCAGTTCTTC. Translating gives CVSSLAVRSYNEQFF. J is TRBJ2-1 and V is TRBV11-2; D possibly corresponds to TRBD2 (6 bases). The CDR3 covers 15 residues. Germline values: CDR1 SGHAT, CDR2 FQNNGV.

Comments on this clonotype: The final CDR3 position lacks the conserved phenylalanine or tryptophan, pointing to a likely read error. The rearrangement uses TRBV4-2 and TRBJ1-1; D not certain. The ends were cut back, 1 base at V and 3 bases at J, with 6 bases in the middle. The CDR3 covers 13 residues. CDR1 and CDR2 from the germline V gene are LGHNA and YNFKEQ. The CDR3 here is CASSQVEDTEAFS. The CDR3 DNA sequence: TGTGCCAGCAGCCAAGTTGAAGACACTGAAGCTTTCTCT.

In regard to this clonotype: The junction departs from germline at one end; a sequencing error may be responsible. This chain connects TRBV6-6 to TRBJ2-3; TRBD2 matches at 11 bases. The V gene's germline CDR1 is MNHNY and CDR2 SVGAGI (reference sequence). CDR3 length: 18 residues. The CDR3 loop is CTSSYAKRLAGNTDTQYF. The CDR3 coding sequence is TGTACCAGCAGTTACGCTAAAAGACTAGCGGGGAACACAGATACGCAGTATTTT.

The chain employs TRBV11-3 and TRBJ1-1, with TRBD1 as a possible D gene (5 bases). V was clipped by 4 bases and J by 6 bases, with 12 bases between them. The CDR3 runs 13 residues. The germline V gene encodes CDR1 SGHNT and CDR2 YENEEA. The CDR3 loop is CASSWIGDAEAFF. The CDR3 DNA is TGTGCCAGCAGCTGGATAGGGGATGCTGAAGCTTTCTTT.

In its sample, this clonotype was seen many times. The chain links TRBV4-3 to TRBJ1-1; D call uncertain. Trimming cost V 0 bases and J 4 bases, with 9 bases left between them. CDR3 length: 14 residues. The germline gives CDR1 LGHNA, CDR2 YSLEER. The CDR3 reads CASSQDVRATEAFF. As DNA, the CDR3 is TGCGCCAGCAGCCAAGATGTAAGGGCCACTGAAGCTTTCTTT.

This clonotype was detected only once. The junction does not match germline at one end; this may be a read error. The DNA for the CDR3 is TGTGCCAGCAGTCACAGGGTAAGCATGAACACTGAAGCTTGCTTT. Translating it yields CASSHRVSMNTEACF. The chain links TRBV11-1 to TRBJ1-1, with TRBD1 as a possible D gene (6 bases). The CDR3 is 15 residues long. The germline V gene has CDR1 SGHAT and CDR2 FQDESV (reference sequence).